What follows are 23 T cell receptor beta chains derived from one specimen sequenced in a study of blood T cell repertoires in COVID-19. Assay: immunoSEQ multiplex PCR; the TCRdb copy retains only in-frame clones and omits some. The sample carries roughly 300,000 clones, about 89% recorded once. The sample taken for sequencing was peripheral blood. These receptors all come from a man between 18 and 29 years old who had recovered from COVID-19.

With respect to this clone: The sample has other DNA sequences that encode this CDR3 too. This chain connects TRBV18 to TRBJ2-1; 7 bases map to TRBD1. CDR3 size: 16 residues. In germline, CDR1 is KGHSH, CDR2 LQKENI. V dropped 3 bases and J dropped 0; count of bases not matched to a gene: 5. DNA of the CDR3: TGTGCCAGCTCACCTCCGGGACAGAGCTCCTACAATGAGCAGTTCTTC. This translates into CASSPPGQSSYNEQFF. Looking up the rest from reference TRBV18 and TRBJ2-1 gives the full variable domain: NAGVMQNPRHLVRRRGQEARLRCSPMKGHSHVYWYRQLPEEGLKFMVYLQKENIIDESGMPKERFSAEFPKEGPSILRIQQVVRGDSAAYFCASSPPGQSSYNEQFFGPGTRLTVL.

This clone turned up a few times. The genes are TRBV28 and TRBJ1-1, with a weak D call TRBD1 (6 bases). The CDR3 contains 13 residues. V was cut by 6 bases and J by 8 bases, with 16 bases left in between. CDR1 and CDR2 (germline): MDHEN, SYDVKM. In DNA, the CDR3 is TGTGCCAGCAGACAGGGTCTGGAAAAAGAAGCTTTCTTT. It codes for CASRQGLEKEAFF.

A single count supports this clone. V usage is TRBV4-1 and J usage is TRBJ2-5; D might be TRBD2 (6 bases). Trimming stripped 8 bases from V and 4 bases from J, with 14 bases between. The germline V gene has CDR1 MGHRA and CDR2 YSYEKL. The CDR3 extends over 13 amino acids. CDR3 nucleotides: TGCGCCAGCGGATTGACTAGTGTAGAGACCCAGTACTTC. This codes for CASGLTSVETQYF.

The chain joins TRBV19 to TRBJ2-1; 10 bases are a match to TRBD2. CDR1 is LNHDA, CDR2 SQIVND, per germline (reference sequence). V shed 5 bases and J 2 bases; nucleotides not matched to a gene: 6. The CDR3 consists of 16 residues. Here the CDR3 reads CASSDLAGETYNEQFF. CDR3 DNA: TGTGCCAGTAGTGACCTAGCGGGAGAGACCTACAATGAGCAGTTCTTC.

The chain uses TRBV9 and TRBJ1-2; TRBD1 matches at 9 bases. CDR3 length: 13 amino acids. J was trimmed by 6 bases and V by 7 bases; bases with no gene match: 7. CDR1 and CDR2 (germline): SGDLS, YYNGEE. CDR3 DNA sequence: TGTGCCAGCGTCCGGACAGGGGAGAATGGCTACACCTTC. Protein product: CASVRTGENGYTF.

The rearrangement joins TRBV5-1 to TRBJ2-5; D is possibly TRBD2 (6 bases). The CDR3 is 16 amino acids. Germline CDR1 reads SGHRS; CDR2 reads YFSETQ. Trimming pared 4 bases from V and 0 bases from J, leaving 16 bases between. The CDR3 here is CASSLGPSGYQETQYF. CDR3 nucleotides: TGCGCCAGCAGCCTGGGTCCGAGCGGGTACCAAGAGACCCAGTACTTC.

Written as DNA, the CDR3 is TGTGCCAGCAGTCGGGGGAACGAGCAGTACTTC. Protein product: CASSRGNEQYF. The chain is built from TRBV27 and TRBJ2-7; a possible D gene is TRBD2 (6 bases). Per the germline V gene, CDR1 is MNHEY and CDR2 is SMNVEV (reference sequence). Trimming removed 5 bases from V and 5 bases from J, with 7 bases in between. This CDR3 is 11 amino acids long.

The CDR3 DNA reads TGTGCCAGCAGCTTGGGCTTAGAGGAGAAAACAGATACGCAGTATTTT. This encodes CASSLGLEEKTDTQYF. The chain recombines TRBV5-4 with TRBJ2-3; D uncertain. The CDR3 sequence is 16 residues long. Germline lookup yields CDR1 SGHNT and CDR2 YYREEE (reference sequence). V lost 0 bases and J lost 3, with 14 bases in between.

V gene TRBV30 combines with J gene TRBJ1-5; 7 nucleotides match TRBD1. Germline CDR1 reads GTSNPN; CDR2 reads SVGIG (reference sequence). The J segment lost 7 bases and the V segment lost 4 bases, leaving 10 bases of the junction unmatched. The CDR3 runs to 14 residues. CDR3 sequence: CAWTPGQLRQPQHF. CDR3 sequence (DNA): TGTGCCTGGACCCCGGGACAGCTACGACAGCCCCAGCATTTT.

This clone was detected only once. This chain links TRBV4-1 with TRBJ2-2, with TRBD2 identical over 10 bases. V was pared by 2 bases and J by 7 bases, with 10 bases of the junction left unmatched. From germline, CDR1 is MGHRA and CDR2 YSYEKL. This CDR3 has 17 amino acids. In nucleotides, the CDR3 is TGCGCCAGCAGCCAAAAATTTGGGACTAGCGACGGCGGGGAGCTGTTTTTT. The encoded protein is CASSQKFGTSDGGELFF.

The CDR3 DNA is TGTGCCAGTAGTAAATGGCTGAACACTGAAGCTTTCTTT. Its protein product is CASSKWLNTEAFF. The chain joins TRBV19 to TRBJ1-1, with unresolved D. Trimming pared 4 bases from V and 0 bases from J, leaving 6 bases between. CDR1 and CDR2 from the germline V gene are LNHDA and SQIVND (reference sequence). This CDR3 has 13 residues.

The chain combines TRBV19 with TRBJ2-7; unclear D gene. The length of the CDR3 is 15 residues. The germline gives CDR1 LNHDA, CDR2 SQIVND (reference sequence). Between the trimmed V and J ends, which lost 3 bases and 3 bases, there was a span of 15 bases. This CDR3 reads CASSIGQAHLYEQYF. Here the CDR3 DNA reads TGTGCCAGTAGTATCGGCCAGGCGCACCTCTACGAGCAGTACTTC.

This chain joins TRBV2 and TRBJ2-7; D gene uncertain. The germline V gene has CDR1 SNHLY and CDR2 FYNNEI. With 5 bases removed from V and 3 bases from J, the gap between germline ends came to 8 bases. This CDR3 contains 12 residues. The chain's CDR3 is CASSSYGYEQYF. The CDR3 nucleotides read TGTGCCAGCAGTAGTTACGGCTACGAGCAGTACTTC.

The V and J genes are TRBV11-2 and TRBJ1-3; TRBD1 agrees at 7 bases. CDR1 and CDR2 (germline): SGHAT, FQNNGV. The CDR3 has 16 residues. V lost 3 bases, J lost 0 bases, and 5 bases stayed unmatched. CDR3 protein: CASSFPGQSSGNTIYF. CDR3 sequence (DNA): TGTGCCAGCAGCTTTCCGGGACAGAGCTCTGGAAACACCATATATTTT.

The chain has TRBV11-2 and TRBJ1-2; 7 bases map to TRBD1. V was clipped by 3 bases and J by 8 bases; unmatched bases: 3. The length of the CDR3 is 12 residues. CDR1 is SGHAT and CDR2 is FQNNGV in the germline V gene. CDR3 coding DNA: TGTGCCAGCAGCTTTGGACAGGCGGGCTACACCTTC. Residues: CASSFGQAGYTF. Full variable domain (missing parts from reference TRBV11-2 and TRBJ1-2): EAGVAQSPRYKIIEKRQSVAFWCNPISGHATLYWYQQILGQGPKLLIQFQNNGVVDDSQLPKDRFSAERLKGVDSTLKIQPAKLEDSAVYLCASSFGQAGYTFGSGTRLTVV.

This chain connects TRBV5-4 to TRBJ2-7; 8 bases map to TRBD1. V lost 4 bases, J lost 10 bases, and 13 bases stayed unmatched. CDR3 size: 14 residues. Germline V gene data show CDR1 as SGHNT and CDR2 as YYREEE (reference sequence). The CDR3 DNA reads TGTGCCAGCAGCCTTACGGACAGGGCGGCGGAACAGTACTTC. As protein: CASSLTDRAAEQYF.

V is TRBV6-5 and J is TRBJ1-4, with 7 bases lining up with TRBD1. Looked up from germline, CDR1 is MNHEY and CDR2 is SVGAGI. V was pared by 8 bases and J by 7 bases, with 7 bases of the junction left unmatched. This CDR3 spans 13 amino acids. The CDR3 region is CASGLQGGEKLFF. CDR3 bases: TGTGCCAGCGGCCTCCAGGGGGGTGAAAAACTGTTTTTT.

The chain uses TRBV30 and TRBJ1-3; possible D gene TRBD1, 6 bases. Germline V lookup: CDR1 GTSNPN, CDR2 SVGIG (reference sequence). This CDR3 is built from 14 residues. V was shortened by 0 bases and J by 6 bases, with 12 bases between the two germline ends. The CDR3 nucleotides read TGTGCCTGGAGTGTACAGGGTCTTGTAAACACCATATATTTT. This codes for CAWSVQGLVNTIYF.

Concerning this clone: This sample includes further DNA sequences coding for the same CDR3. This chain uses TRBV5-1 with TRBJ2-1, with TRBD1 identical over 10 bases. The CDR3 extends over 14 amino acids. Per germline, CDR1 SGHRS and CDR2 YFSETQ. V dropped 0 bases and J dropped 6; count of bases not matched to a gene: 0. CDR3 protein: CASSLGQGANEQFF. DNA of the CDR3: TGCGCCAGCAGCTTGGGACAGGGGGCCAATGAGCAGTTCTTC.

The chain has TRBV5-1 and TRBJ2-7; D is possibly TRBD2 (5 bases). V was pared by 1 base and J by 2 bases, with 7 bases between. Germline values: CDR1 SGHRS, CDR2 YFSETQ. The CDR3 covers 13 residues. CDR3 sequence reads: CASSLNGAYEQYF. DNA of the CDR3: TGCGCCAGCAGCTTGAACGGGGCCTACGAGCAGTACTTC. Together with reference TRBV5-1 and TRBJ2-7, the CDR3 gives the full variable domain: KAGVTQTPRYLIKTRGQQVTLSCSPISGHRSVSWYQQTPGQGLQFLFEYFSETQRNKGNFPGRFSGRQFSNSRSEMNVSTLELGDSALYLCASSLNGAYEQYFGPGTRLTVT.

This chain joins TRBV7-9 and TRBJ2-1; possible D gene TRBD2, 6 bases. In germline, CDR1 is SEHNR, CDR2 FQNEAQ (reference sequence). V lost 2 bases, J lost 5 bases, and 13 bases lay in between. This CDR3 comprises 15 residues. CDR3 region: CASSLTAGPHNEQFF. The CDR3 nucleotides read TGTGCCAGCAGCTTAACAGCGGGTCCTCACAATGAGCAGTTCTTC.

CDR3 nucleotide sequence: TGTGCCAGCAGCTACCAGGGGGCAGGCAATCAGCCCCAGCATTTT. It yields the protein CASSYQGAGNQPQHF. J is TRBJ1-5 and V is TRBV7-2; TRBD1 matches at 8 bases. Germline V gene sequence: CDR1 SGHTA, CDR2 FQGNSA. The V segment lost 4 bases and the J segment 2 bases; nucleotides outside the gene matches: 4. This CDR3 contains 15 residues.

The J gene is TRBJ1-4, the V gene TRBV7-9; unclear D gene. Trimming took off 8 bases at V and 0 bases at J, with 4 bases between the two ends. This CDR3 has 12 amino acids. Germline CDR1 SEHNR, CDR2 FQNEAQ (reference sequence). CDR3 region: CASQTTNEKLFF. Written as DNA, the CDR3 is TGTGCCAGCCAGACAACTAATGAAAAACTGTTTTTT. Filled out from reference TRBV7-9 and TRBJ1-4, the complete variable domain reads DTGVSQNPRHKITKRGQNVTFRCDPISEHNRLYWYRQTLGQGPEFLTYFQNEAQLEKSRLLSDRFSAERPKGSFSTLEIQRTEQGDSAMYLCASQTTNEKLFFGSGTQLSVL.